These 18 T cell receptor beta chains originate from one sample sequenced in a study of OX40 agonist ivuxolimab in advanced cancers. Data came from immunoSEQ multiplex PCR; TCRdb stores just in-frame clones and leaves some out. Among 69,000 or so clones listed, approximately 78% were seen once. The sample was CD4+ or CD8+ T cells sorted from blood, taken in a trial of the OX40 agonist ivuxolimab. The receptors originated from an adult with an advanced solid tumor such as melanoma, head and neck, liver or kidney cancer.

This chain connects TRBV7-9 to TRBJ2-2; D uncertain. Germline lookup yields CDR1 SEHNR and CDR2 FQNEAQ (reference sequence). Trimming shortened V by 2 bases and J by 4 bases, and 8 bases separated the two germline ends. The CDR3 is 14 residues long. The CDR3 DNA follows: TGTGCCAGCAGCTTATCAGAGACCACCGGGGAGCTGTTTTTT. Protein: CASSLSETTGELFF. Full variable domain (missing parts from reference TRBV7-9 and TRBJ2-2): DTGVSQNPRHKITKRGQNVTFRCDPISEHNRLYWYRQTLGQGPEFLTYFQNEAQLEKSRLLSDRFSAERPKGSFSTLEIQRTEQGDSAMYLCASSLSETTGELFFGEGSRLTVL.

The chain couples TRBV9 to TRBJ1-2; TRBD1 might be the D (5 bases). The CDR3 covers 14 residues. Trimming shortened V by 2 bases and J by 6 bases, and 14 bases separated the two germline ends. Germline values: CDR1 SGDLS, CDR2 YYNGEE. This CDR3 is CASSVDGGWDGYTF. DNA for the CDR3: TGTGCCAGCAGCGTCGACGGGGGTTGGGATGGCTACACCTTC.

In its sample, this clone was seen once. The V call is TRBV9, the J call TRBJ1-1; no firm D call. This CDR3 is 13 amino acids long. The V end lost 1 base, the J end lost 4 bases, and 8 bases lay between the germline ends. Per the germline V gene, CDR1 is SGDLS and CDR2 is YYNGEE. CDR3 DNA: TGTGCCAGCAGCGTAAGACTGGGCACTGAAGCTTTCTTT. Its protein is CASSVRLGTEAFF.

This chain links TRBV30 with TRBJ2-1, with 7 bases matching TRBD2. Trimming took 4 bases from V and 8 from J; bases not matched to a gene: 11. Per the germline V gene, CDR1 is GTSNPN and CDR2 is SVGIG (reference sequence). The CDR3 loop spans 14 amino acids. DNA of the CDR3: TGTGCCTGGACTAGAGCGGGACCGATGGATGAGCAGTTCTTC. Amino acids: CAWTRAGPMDEQFF. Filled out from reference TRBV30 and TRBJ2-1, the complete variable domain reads SQTIHQWPATLVQPVGSPLSLECTVEGTSNPNLYWYRQAAGRGLQLLFYSVGIGQISSEVPQNLSASRPQDRQFILSSKKLLLSDSGFYLCAWTRAGPMDEQFFGPGTRLTVL.

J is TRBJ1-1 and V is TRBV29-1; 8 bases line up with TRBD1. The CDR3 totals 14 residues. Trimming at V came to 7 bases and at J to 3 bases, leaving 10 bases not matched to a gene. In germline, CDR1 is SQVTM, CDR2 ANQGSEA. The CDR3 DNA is TGCAGCGCTAAAATGGACAGGGTGGACACTGAAGCTTTCTTT. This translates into CSAKMDRVDTEAFF.

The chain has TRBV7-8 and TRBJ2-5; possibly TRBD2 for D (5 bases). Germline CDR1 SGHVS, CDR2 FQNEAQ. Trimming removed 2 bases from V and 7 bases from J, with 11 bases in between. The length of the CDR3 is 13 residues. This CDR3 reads CASSLSDGMTQYF. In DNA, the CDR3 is TGTGCCAGCAGCTTATCCGACGGGATGACCCAGTACTTC.

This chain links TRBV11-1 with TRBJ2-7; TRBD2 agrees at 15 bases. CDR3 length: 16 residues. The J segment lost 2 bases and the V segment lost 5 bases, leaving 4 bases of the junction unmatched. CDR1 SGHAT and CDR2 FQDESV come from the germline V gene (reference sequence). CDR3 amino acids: CASSKGLAGGTYEQYF. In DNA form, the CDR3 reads TGTGCCAGCAGCAAGGGACTAGCGGGAGGCACCTACGAGCAGTACTTC.

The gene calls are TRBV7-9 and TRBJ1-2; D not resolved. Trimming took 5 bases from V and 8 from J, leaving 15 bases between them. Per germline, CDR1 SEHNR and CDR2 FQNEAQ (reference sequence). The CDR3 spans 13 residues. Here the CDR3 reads CASSLDLAQGYTF. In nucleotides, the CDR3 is TGTGCCAGCAGCCTAGATTTGGCCCAAGGCTACACCTTC.

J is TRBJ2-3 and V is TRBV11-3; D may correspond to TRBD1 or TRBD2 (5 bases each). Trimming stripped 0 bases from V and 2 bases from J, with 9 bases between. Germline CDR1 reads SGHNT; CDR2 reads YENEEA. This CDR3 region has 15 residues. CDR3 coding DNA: TGTGCCAGCAGCTTAGATCGAGGGGCCACAGATACGCAGTATTTT. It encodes CASSLDRGATDTQYF. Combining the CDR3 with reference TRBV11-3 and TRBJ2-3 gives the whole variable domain EAGVVQSPRYKIIEKKQPVAFWCNPISGHNTLYWYLQNLGQGPELLIRYENEEAVDDSQLPKDRFSAERLKGVDSTLKIQPAELGDSAVYLCASSLDRGATDTQYFGPGTRLTVL.

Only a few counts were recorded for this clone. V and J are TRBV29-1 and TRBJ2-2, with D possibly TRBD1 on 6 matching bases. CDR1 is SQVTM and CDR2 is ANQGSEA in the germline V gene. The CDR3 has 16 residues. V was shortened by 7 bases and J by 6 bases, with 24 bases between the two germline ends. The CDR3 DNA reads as TGCAGCGCCGGACAGACCAGGACAATATCACCCGGGGAGCTGTTTTTT. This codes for CSAGQTRTISPGELFF.

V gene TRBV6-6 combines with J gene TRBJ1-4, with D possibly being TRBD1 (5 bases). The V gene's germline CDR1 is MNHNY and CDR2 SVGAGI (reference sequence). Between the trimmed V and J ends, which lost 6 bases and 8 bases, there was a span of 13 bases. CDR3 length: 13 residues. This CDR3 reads CASRLGGSEKLFF. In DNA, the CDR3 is TGTGCCAGCAGGCTGGGGGGGAGCGAAAAACTGTTTTTT.

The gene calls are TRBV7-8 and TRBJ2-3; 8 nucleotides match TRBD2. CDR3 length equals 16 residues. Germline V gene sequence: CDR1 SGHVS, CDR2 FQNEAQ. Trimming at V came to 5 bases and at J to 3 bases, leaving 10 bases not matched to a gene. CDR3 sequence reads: CASSPDAGGSTDTQYF. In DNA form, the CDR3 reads TGTGCCAGCAGCCCAGACGCGGGGGGCAGTACAGATACGCAGTATTTT.

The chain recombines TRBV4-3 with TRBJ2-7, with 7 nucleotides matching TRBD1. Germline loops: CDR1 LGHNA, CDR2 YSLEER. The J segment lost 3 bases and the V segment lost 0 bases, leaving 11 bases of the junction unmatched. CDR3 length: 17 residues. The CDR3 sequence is CASSQDLRQGWDYEQYF. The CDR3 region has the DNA TGCGCCAGCAGCCAAGATCTCCGACAGGGTTGGGACTACGAGCAGTACTTC.

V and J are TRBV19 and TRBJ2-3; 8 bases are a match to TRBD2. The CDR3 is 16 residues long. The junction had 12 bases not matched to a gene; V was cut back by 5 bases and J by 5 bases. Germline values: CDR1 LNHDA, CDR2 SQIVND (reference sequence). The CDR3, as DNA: TGTGCCAGTAGTCTGGCTCGGGAGGGCGGACGAGATACGCAGTATTTT. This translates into CASSLAREGGRDTQYF.

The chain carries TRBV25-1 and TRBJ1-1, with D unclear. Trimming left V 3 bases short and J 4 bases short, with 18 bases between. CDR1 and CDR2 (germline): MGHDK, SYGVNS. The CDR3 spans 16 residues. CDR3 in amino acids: CASSDPGRARGTEAFF. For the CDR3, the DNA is TGTGCCAGCAGTGATCCCGGGCGGGCGCGGGGCACTGAAGCTTTCTTT.

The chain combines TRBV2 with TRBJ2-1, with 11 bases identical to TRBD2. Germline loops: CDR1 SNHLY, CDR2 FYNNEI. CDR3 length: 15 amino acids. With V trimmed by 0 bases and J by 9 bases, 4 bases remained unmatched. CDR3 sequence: CASSEALAGEGEQFF. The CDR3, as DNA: TGTGCCAGCAGTGAAGCACTAGCGGGAGAAGGTGAGCAGTTCTTC.

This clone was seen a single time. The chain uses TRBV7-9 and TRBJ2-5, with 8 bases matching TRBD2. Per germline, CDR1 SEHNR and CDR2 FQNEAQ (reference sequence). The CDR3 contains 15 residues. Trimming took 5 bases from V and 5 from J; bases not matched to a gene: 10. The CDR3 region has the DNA TGTGCCAGCAGCCTCGGGGGGGCCGGTTCCGAGACCCAGTACTTC. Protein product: CASSLGGAGSETQYF.

The CDR3 DNA sequence: TGTGCTAGTGCCGGCAGGGGCCATAGCAATCAGCCCCAGCATTTT. Residues: CASAGRGHSNQPQHF. The chain uses TRBV12-5 and TRBJ1-5, with D possibly TRBD1 on 6 matching bases. CDR1 and CDR2 from the germline V gene are LGHNT and FRNRAP. The CDR3 contains 15 residues. V lost 7 bases and J lost 0, with 13 bases in between.